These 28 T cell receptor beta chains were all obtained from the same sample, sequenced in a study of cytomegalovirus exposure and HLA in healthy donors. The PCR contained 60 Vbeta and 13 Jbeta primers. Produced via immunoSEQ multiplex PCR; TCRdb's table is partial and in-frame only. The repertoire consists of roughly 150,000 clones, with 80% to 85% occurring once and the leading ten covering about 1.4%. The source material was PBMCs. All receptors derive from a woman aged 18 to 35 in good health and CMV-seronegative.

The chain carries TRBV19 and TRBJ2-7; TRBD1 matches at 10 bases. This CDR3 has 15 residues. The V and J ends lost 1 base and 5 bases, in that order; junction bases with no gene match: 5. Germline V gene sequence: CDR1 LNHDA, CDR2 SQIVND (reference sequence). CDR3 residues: CASSIGQGAFDEQYF. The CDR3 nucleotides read TGTGCCAGTAGTATAGGACAGGGGGCGTTTGACGAGCAGTACTTC.

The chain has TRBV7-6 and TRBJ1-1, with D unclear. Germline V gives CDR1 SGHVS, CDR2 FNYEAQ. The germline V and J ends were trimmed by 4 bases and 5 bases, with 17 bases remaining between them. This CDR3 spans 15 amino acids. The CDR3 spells CASSSHALAETEAFF. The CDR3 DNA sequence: TGTGCCAGCAGCTCCCACGCGTTAGCAGAGACTGAAGCTTTCTTT.

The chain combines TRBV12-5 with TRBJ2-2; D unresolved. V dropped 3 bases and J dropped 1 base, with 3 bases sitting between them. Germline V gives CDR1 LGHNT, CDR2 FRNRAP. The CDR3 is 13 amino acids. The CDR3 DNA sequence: TGTGCTAGTGGTTTTAGGAACACCGGGGAGCTGTTTTTT. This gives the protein CASGFRNTGELFF.

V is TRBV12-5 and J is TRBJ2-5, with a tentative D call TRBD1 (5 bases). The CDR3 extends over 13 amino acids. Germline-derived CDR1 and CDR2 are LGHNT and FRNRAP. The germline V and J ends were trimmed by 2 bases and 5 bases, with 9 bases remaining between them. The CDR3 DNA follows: TGTGCTAGTGGTTTGTGGGGCGCTGAGACCCAGTACTTC. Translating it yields CASGLWGAETQYF.

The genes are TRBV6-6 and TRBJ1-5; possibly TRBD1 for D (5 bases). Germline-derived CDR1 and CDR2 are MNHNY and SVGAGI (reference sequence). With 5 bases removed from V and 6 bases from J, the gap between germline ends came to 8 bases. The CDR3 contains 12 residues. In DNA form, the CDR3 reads TGTGCCAGCAGTAGGGGTTTTCAGCCCCAGCATTTT. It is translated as CASSRGFQPQHF.

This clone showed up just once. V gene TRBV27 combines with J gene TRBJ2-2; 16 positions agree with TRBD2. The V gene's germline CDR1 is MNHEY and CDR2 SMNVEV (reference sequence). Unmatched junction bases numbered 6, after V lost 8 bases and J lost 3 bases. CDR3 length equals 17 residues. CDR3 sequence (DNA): TGTGCCAGCCCTCCCGGGACTAGCGGGGGGGACACCGGGGAGCTGTTTTTT. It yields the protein CASPPGTSGGDTGELFF.

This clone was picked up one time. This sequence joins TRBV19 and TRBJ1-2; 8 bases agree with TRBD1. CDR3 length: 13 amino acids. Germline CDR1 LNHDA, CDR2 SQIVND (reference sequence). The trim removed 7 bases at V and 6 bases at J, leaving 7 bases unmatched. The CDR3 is CASNPGQEHGYTF. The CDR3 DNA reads TGTGCCAGTAACCCGGGACAGGAGCATGGCTACACCTTC.

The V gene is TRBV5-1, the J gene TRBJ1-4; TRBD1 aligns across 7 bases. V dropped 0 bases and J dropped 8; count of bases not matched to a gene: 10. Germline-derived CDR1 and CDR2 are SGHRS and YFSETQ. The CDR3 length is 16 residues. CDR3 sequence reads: CASSLAAGTVEEKLFF. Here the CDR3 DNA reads TGCGCCAGCAGCTTGGCCGCCGGGACAGTGGAAGAAAAACTGTTTTTT.

DNA of the CDR3: TGTGCCAGCATTTTAGGGACAGGGGGAAACACCATATATTTT. Translation: CASILGTGGNTIYF. The J gene is TRBJ1-3, the V gene TRBV2, with 9 positions matching TRBD1. The CDR3 has 14 amino acids. Looked up from germline, CDR1 is SNHLY and CDR2 is FYNNEI. Losses at the gene ends were 7 bases for V and 4 bases for J; bases not matched to a gene: 5.

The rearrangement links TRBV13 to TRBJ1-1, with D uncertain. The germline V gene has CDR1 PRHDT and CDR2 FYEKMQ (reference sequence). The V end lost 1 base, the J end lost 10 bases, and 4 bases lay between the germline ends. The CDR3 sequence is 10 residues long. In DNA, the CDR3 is TGTGCCAGCAGCTTAGATAGAGCTTTCTTT. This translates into CASSLDRAFF. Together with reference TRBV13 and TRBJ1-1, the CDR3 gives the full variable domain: AAGVIQSPRHLIKEKRETATLKCYPIPRHDTVYWYQQGPGQDPQFLISFYEKMQSDKGSIPDRFSAQQFSDYHSELNMSSLELGDSALYFCASSLDRAFFGQGTRLTVV.

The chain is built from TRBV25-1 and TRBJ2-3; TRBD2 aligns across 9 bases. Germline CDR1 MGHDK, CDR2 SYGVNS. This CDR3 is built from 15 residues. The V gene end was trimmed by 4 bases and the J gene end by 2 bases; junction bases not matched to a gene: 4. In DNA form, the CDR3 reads TGTGCCAGCAGTGTAAGCGGGGGGACCACAGATACGCAGTATTTT. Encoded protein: CASSVSGGTTDTQYF.

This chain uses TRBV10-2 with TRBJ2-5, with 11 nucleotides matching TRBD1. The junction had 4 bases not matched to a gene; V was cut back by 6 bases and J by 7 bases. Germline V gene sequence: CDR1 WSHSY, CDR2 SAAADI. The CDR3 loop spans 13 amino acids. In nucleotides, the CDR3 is TGCGCCAGCAGACCAGGGACAGGGGGGACCCAGTACTTC. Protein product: CASRPGTGGTQYF.

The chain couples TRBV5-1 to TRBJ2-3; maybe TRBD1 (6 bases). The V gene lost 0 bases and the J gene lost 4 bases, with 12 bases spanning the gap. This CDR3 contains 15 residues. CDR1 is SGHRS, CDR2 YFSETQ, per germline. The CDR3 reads CASSLGTGRADTQYF. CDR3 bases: TGCGCCAGCAGCTTGGGAACAGGGAGAGCAGATACGCAGTATTTT.

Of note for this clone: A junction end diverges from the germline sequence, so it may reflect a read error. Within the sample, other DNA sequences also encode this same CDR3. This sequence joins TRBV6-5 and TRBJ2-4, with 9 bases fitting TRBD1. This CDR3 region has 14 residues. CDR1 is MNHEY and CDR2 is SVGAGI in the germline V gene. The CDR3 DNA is TGCGCCAGCAGTTATTTCGGACAGGGGCACATTCAGTACTTC. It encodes CASSYFGQGHIQYF.

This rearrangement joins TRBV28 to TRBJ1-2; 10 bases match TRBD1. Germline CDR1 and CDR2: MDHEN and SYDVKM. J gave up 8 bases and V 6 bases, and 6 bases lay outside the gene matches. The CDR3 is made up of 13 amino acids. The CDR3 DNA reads TGTGCCAGCAGGTCCGGACAGGGGGGAGGCTACACCTTC. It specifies CASRSGQGGGYTF.

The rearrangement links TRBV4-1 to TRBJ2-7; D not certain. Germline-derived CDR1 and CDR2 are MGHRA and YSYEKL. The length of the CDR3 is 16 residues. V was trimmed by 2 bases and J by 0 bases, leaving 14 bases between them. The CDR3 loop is CASSQSPTAISYEQYF. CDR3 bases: TGCGCCAGCAGCCAATCTCCTACCGCAATCTCCTACGAGCAGTACTTC.

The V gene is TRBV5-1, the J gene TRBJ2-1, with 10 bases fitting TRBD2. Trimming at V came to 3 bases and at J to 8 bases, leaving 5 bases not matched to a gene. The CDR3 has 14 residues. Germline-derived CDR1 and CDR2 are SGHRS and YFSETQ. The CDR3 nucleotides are TGCGCCAGCAGCTCTCCTAGCGGGGGATATGAGCAGTTCTTC. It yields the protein CASSSPSGGYEQFF. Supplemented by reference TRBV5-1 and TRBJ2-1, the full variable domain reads KAGVTQTPRYLIKTRGQQVTLSCSPISGHRSVSWYQQTPGQGLQFLFEYFSETQRNKGNFPGRFSGRQFSNSRSEMNVSTLELGDSALYLCASSSPSGGYEQFFGPGTRLTVL.

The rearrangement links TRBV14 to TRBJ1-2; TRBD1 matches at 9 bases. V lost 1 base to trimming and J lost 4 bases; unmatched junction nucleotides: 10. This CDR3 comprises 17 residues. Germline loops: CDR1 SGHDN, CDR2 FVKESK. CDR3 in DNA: TGTGCCAGCAGCCAAGTGGGGGAAACAGGGGGCACCTATGGCTACACCTTC. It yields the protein CASSQVGETGGTYGYTF.

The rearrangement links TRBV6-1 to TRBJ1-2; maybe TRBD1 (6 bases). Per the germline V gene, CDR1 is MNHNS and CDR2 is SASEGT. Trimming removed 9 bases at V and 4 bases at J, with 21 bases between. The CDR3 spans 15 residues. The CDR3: CASVGPTTGSYGYTF. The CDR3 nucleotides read TGTGCCAGTGTGGGCCCGACGACAGGTTCCTATGGCTACACCTTC.

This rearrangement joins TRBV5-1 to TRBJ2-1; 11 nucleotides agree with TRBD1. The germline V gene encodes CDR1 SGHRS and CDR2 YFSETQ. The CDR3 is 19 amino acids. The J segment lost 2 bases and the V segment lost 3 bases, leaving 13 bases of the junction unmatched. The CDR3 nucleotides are TGCGCCAGCAGCTCCCGGAGGACAGGGGGCGGAGGGGCCTACAATGAGCAGTTCTTC. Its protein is CASSSRRTGGGGAYNEQFF. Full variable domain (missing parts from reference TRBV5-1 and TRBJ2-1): KAGVTQTPRYLIKTRGQQVTLSCSPISGHRSVSWYQQTPGQGLQFLFEYFSETQRNKGNFPGRFSGRQFSNSRSEMNVSTLELGDSALYLCASSSRRTGGGGAYNEQFFGPGTRLTVL.

The CDR3 is CATQGASNQPQHF. Here the CDR3 DNA reads TGTGCCACCCAGGGTGCCTCCAATCAGCCCCAGCATTTT. The J gene is TRBJ1-5, the V gene TRBV6-5; D may be TRBD1 (5 bases). The CDR3 is made up of 13 amino acids. The germline gives CDR1 MNHEY, CDR2 SVGAGI. V lost 10 bases and J 3 bases, leaving 13 bases between the germline ends.

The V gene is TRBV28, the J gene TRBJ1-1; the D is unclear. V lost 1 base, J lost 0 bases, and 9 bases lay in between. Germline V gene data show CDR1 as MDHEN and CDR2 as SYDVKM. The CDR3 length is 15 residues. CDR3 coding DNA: TGTGCCAGCAGTTTATTCGTCAGGATGAACACTGAAGCTTTCTTT. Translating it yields CASSLFVRMNTEAFF.

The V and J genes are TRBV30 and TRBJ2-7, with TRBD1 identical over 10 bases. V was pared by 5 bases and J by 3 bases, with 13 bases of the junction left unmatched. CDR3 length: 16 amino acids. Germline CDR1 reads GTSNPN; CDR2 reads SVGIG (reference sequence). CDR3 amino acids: CAWHPTRQGAIYEQYF. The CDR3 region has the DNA TGTGCCTGGCACCCCACCCGACAGGGGGCGATCTACGAGCAGTACTTC.

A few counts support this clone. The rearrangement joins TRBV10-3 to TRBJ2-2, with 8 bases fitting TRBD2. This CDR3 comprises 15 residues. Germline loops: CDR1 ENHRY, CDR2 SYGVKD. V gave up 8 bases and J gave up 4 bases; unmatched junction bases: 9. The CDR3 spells CAIGTGGPGTGELFF. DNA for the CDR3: TGTGCCATCGGAACGGGGGGGCCTGGCACCGGGGAGCTGTTTTTT.

The CDR3 sequence: CASSAGTGGSYEQYF. CDR3 DNA: TGTGCCAGCAGTGCCGGGACAGGGGGCTCCTACGAGCAGTACTTC. V usage is TRBV28 and J usage is TRBJ2-7, with 11 bases that match TRBD1. Germline values: CDR1 MDHEN, CDR2 SYDVKM. This CDR3 region has 15 residues. The ends lost 5 bases at V and 0 bases at J; junction bases unmatched: 3.

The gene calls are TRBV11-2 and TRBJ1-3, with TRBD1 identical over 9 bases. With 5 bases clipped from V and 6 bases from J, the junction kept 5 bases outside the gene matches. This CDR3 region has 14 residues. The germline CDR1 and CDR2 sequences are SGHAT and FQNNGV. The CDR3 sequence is CASSNRDRENTIYF. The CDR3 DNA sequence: TGTGCCAGCAGCAATCGGGACAGGGAAAACACCATATATTTT.

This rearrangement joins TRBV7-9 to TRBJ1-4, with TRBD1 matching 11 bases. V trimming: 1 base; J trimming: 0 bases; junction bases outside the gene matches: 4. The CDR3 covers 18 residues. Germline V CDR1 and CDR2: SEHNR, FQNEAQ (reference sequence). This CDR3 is CASSLGTGGSTTNEKLFF. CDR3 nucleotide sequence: TGTGCCAGCAGCTTAGGGACAGGGGGCTCAACAACTAATGAAAAACTGTTTTTT.

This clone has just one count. The CDR3 nucleotides read TGTGCCAGCAGGGCAAGGACAGGGGTTGGCTACACCTTC. Protein: CASRARTGVGYTF. The chain recombines TRBV2 with TRBJ1-2; 9 bases are shared with TRBD1. V was pared by 6 bases and J by 7 bases, with 6 bases of the junction left unmatched. Per germline, CDR1 SNHLY and CDR2 FYNNEI. This CDR3 has 13 amino acids.